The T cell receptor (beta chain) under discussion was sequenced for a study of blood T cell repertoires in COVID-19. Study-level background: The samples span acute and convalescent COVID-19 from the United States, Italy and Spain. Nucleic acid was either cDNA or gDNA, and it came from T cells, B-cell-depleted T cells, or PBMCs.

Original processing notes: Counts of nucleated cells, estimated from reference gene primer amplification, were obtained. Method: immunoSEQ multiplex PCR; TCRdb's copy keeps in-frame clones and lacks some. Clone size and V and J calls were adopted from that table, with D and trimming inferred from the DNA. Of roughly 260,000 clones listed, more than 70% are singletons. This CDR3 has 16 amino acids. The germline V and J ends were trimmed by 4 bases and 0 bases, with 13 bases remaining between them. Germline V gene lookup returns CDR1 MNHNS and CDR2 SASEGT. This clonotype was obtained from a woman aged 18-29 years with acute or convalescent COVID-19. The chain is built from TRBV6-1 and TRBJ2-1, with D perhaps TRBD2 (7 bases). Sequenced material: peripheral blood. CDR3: CASSVGGGDSYNEQFF. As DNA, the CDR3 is TGTGCCAGCAGTGTAGGGGGGGGAGACTCCTACAATGAGCAGTTCTTC.